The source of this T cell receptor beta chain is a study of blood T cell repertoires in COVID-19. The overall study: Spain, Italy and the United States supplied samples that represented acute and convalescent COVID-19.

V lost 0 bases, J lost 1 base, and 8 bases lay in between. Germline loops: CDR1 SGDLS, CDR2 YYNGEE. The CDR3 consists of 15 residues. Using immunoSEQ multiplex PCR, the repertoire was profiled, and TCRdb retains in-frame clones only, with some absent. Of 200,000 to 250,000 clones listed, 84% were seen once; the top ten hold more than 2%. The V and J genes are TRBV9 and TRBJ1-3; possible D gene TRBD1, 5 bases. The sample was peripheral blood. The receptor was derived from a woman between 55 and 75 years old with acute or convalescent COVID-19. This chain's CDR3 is CASSVAHRSGNTIYF. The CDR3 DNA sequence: TGTGCCAGCAGCGTAGCCCACAGGTCTGGAAACACCATATATTTT.